This T cell receptor (beta chain) comes out of a study of cytomegalovirus exposure and HLA in healthy donors. Whole-study findings and limits: The listing of roughly 160 TCR beta chains classed them as cytomegalovirus-associated. Among the CMV-associated chains, a few were confirmed in vitro as specific for CMV antigens.

Germline CDR1 is SGHRS and CDR2 is YFSETQ. There are 14 residues in the CDR3. Trimming removed 6 bases from V and 3 bases from J, with 16 bases in between. The PCR had 60 Vbeta and 13 Jbeta primers. Some clones are missing from TCRdb's copy, which holds only in-frame ones; the method was immunoSEQ multiplex PCR. The table lists about 190,000 clones, 81% of them singletons. This clone showed up just once. The antigen is not known. The sequencing input was PBMCs. This TCR was sampled from a man aged 45-65 years in good health and CMV-seronegative. The V and J genes are TRBV5-1 and TRBJ2-7; possible D gene TRBD1, 5 bases. CDR3 coding DNA: TGCGCCAGCAACCAGGCAGGGAAAAACTACGAGCAGTACTTC. This translates into CASNQAGKNYEQYF.